The 14 T cell receptor beta chains in this list originate from one sample, sequenced in a study of CXCR3-negative and CXCR3-positive naive CD8 T cells. Study-wide results and caveats: A higher hydrophobicity marked the TRB CDR3s of CXCR3-positive naive cells versus CXCR3-negative naive cells.

In preparing the TRB cDNA libraries, 5' RACE with UMI labels was used. TCRdb reprocessed the 5' RACE reads; each CDR3 protein has one entry and no DNA is given. The sample's table shows about 120,000 distinct CDR3 sequences. No antigens are known for them. Material: naive CXCR3+ CD8+ T cells from blood. Subset in this sample: CD45RO-CCR7+CD27+CD95- naive CD8+ T cells expressing CXCR3 (TNR3+). All receptors derive from a human donor in good health. Some clones in this sample may be carry-over from other donors' samples.

The chain has TRBV4-3 and TRBJ2-1; the TCRdb call, TRBD1, lacks DNA for checking. Looked up from germline, CDR1 is LGHNA and CDR2 is YSLEER. The CDR3 length is 14 residues. The CDR3 sequence: CASSQEIGVNEQFF.

V is TRBV29-1 and J is TRBJ2-7. This CDR3 is 13 amino acids long. Germline CDR1 reads SQVTM; CDR2 reads ANQGSEA. The CDR3: CSVEDGNSYEQYF.

This chain connects TRBV12-3 or TRBV12-4 to TRBJ2-1; TCRdb's D gene call, TRBD1, goes unchecked for lack of DNA. The CDR3 is 20 amino acids. CDR3 protein: CASSSPRAGGPPSSYNEQFF.

V and J are TRBV29-1 and TRBJ2-1; the TRBD1 assignment by TCRdb is unverifiable without DNA. The CDR3 contains 11 residues. The germline gives CDR1 SQVTM, CDR2 ANQGSEA. The CDR3 region is CSVDRGNEQFF.

CDR3 in amino acids: CASSYSMYNEQFF. V is TRBV6-5 and J is TRBJ2-1. CDR3 length equals 13 residues. CDR1 is MNHEY, CDR2 SVGAGI, per germline.

The chain uses TRBV10-3 and TRBJ2-7; the D call of TRBD1 rests on TCRdb alone, since no DNA is present to check it. From germline, CDR1 is ENHRY and CDR2 SYGVKD. The CDR3 length is 14 residues. The CDR3 reads CAIKRQESSYEQYF.

The chain recombines TRBV19 with TRBJ2-1. Germline loops: CDR1 LNHDA, CDR2 SQIVND (reference sequence). The CDR3 has 12 amino acids. The CDR3 spells CASSIRRDEQFF.

The rearrangement joins TRBV4-1 to TRBJ2-5; no DNA is available, so the TRBD2 call from TCRdb remains unchecked. This CDR3 has 14 residues. Looked up from germline, CDR1 is MGHRA and CDR2 is YSYEKL. CDR3 amino acids: CASSDEGREETQYF.

The chain employs TRBV24-1 and TRBJ2-3; TCRdb outputs TRBD2, but without DNA this stays unchecked. There are 15 residues in the CDR3. The germline V gene has CDR1 KGHDR and CDR2 SFDVKD. CDR3 region: CATSDLVGGTDTQYF.

V and J are TRBV21-1 and TRBJ2-3; absent DNA, TCRdb's TRBD1 call cannot be checked. TRBV21-1 is given as a pseudogene. CDR3 length equals 17 residues. CDR3 protein: CASSQGEGAESTDTQYF.

The chain couples TRBV7-8 to TRBJ2-7; there is no DNA to check the TCRdb D call of TRBD1. In germline, CDR1 is SGHVS, CDR2 FQNEAQ. This CDR3 contains 20 residues. CDR3 in amino acids: CASSLVVWDRQTPSSYEQYF.

The chain links TRBV20-1 to TRBJ2-3; absent DNA, TCRdb's TRBD2 call cannot be checked. The CDR3 runs to 17 residues. Germline loops: CDR1 DFQATT, CDR2 SNEGSKA (reference sequence). This chain's CDR3 is CSASKVPAGGPRDTQYF.

The V call is TRBV4-1, the J call TRBJ2-3; the D call from TCRdb, TRBD1, cannot be confirmed without DNA. The CDR3 is made up of 17 amino acids. The germline V gene has CDR1 MGHRA and CDR2 YSYEKL. The CDR3 loop reads CASSQEGVWLASDTQYF.

The V gene is TRBV14, the J gene TRBJ2-1. The CDR3 contains 14 residues. Germline lookup yields CDR1 SGHDN and CDR2 FVKESK. CDR3 loop: CASSQGVGYNEQFF.